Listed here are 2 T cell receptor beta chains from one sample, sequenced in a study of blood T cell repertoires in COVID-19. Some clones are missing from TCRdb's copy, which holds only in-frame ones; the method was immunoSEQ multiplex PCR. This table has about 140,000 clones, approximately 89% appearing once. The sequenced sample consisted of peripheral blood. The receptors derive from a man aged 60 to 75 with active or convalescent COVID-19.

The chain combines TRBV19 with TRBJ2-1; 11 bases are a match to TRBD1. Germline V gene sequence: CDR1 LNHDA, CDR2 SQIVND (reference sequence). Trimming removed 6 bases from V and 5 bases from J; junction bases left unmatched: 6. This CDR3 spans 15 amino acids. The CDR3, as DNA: TGTGCCAGTAGAGGGACAGGGGGTAGGGACAATGAGCAGTTCTTC. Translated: CASRGTGGRDNEQFF.

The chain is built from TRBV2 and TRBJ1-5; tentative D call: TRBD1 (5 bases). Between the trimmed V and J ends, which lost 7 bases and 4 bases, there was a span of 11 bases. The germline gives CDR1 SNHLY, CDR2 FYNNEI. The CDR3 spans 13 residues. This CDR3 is CASTVRANQPQHF. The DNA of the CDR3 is TGTGCCAGCACGGTCAGGGCTAATCAGCCCCAGCATTTT.